The rows below give T cell receptor beta chains drawn from one sample of a study of cytomegalovirus exposure and HLA in healthy donors. Profiled with immunoSEQ multiplex PCR; TCRdb holds only in-frame clones, not every one. The repertoire includes roughly 80,000 clones, around three quarters of them detected once, and under 1.2% sits in the top ten. Sequencing was done on a sample of PBMCs. The receptors were gathered from a male donor in good health and CMV-seronegative. Both conserved end residues are part of each CDR3. A D gene is named only where the DNA matches it firmly. Clone size is shown for a subset of rows, as once, few, many or a class of expanded clone.

V	size	J	D	CDR3	DNA
TRBV10-2	.	TRBJ2-6	.	CASSEASGVGHSGANVLTF	TGCGCCAGCAGTGAGGCGAGCGGAGTTGGCCACTCTGGGGCCAACGTCCTGACTTTC
TRBV7-2	.	TRBJ2-1	TRBD1	CASSFNRGNEQFF	TGTGCCAGCAGCTTCAACAGGGGCAATGAGCAGTTCTTC
TRBV28	.	TRBJ2-5	.	CASRESGFQETQYF	TGTGCCAGCAGGGAATCGGGGTTTCAAGAGACCCAGTACTTC
TRBV15	few	TRBJ2-7	.	CATSSRNQGHEQYF	TGTGCCACCAGCAGCAGAAACCAGGGCCACGAGCAGTACTTC
TRBV6-1	.	TRBJ1-5	.	CASSAGTGWSNQPQHF	TGTGCCAGCAGTGCGGGCACAGGGTGGAGCAATCAGCCCCAGCATTTT
TRBV30	.	TRBJ1-3	.	CAWSLGQEINTIYF	TGTGCCTGGAGCTTGGGGCAGGAGATAAACACCATATATTTT
TRBV12-5	.	TRBJ2-3	.	CASGFIGTYTDTQYF	TGTGCTAGTGGTTTTATCGGGACTTACACAGATACGCAGTATTTT
TRBV28	.	TRBJ1-1	.	CASSPPVGPEAFF	TGTGCCAGCAGTCCCCCGGTGGGCCCTGAAGCTTTCTTT
TRBV2	.	TRBJ1-2	TRBD1	CASSDVSLQGNYGYTF	TGTGCCAGCAGTGACGTTTCTTTACAGGGGAACTATGGCTACACCTTC
TRBV30	few	TRBJ1-1	.	CAWSLVNTEAFF	TGTGCCTGGAGCCTTGTGAACACTGAAGCTTTCTTT
TRBV5-4	once	TRBJ1-2	TRBD1	CASRWDRDNYGYTF	TGTGCCAGCAGATGGGACAGGGACAACTATGGCTACACCTTC
TRBV19	.	TRBJ2-7	TRBD2	CASSLSGTSGYEQYF	TGTGCCAGTAGTCTCTCCGGGACTAGCGGGTACGAGCAGTACTTC
TRBV6-1	.	TRBJ2-7	TRBD1	CASSGTGQGNYEQYF	TGTGCCAGCTCTGGGACGGGACAGGGGAACTACGAGCAGTACTTC
TRBV5-6	.	TRBJ1-1	TRBD1	CASSVPGTANTEAFF	TGTGCCAGCAGCGTCCCCGGGACAGCGAACACTGAAGCTTTCTTT
TRBV19	few	TRBJ2-3	TRBD2	CASKGGGETDTQYF	TGTGCCAGTAAGGGCGGGGGGGAAACAGATACGCAGTATTTT
TRBV30	.	TRBJ2-2	TRBD2	CAWSRTSLNTGELFF	TGTGCCTGGAGTAGGACTAGTCTTAACACCGGGGAGCTGTTTTTT
TRBV9	.	TRBJ2-1	TRBD2	CASSLPREGRGYNEQFF	TGTGCCAGCAGCTTACCCCGGGAGGGGAGGGGATACAATGAGCAGTTCTTC
TRBV5-6	.	TRBJ2-7	TRBD1	CASSRQGLGEQYF	TGTGCCAGCAGCAGACAGGGGTTGGGGGAGCAGTACTTC
TRBV7-9	.	TRBJ1-2	TRBD1	CASSRGGTGTGQGYTF	TGTGCCAGCAGCCGGGGGGGCACCGGGACAGGGCAGGGCTACACCTTC
TRBV27	few	TRBJ2-1	.	CASSFTREAGNEQFF	TGTGCCAGCAGTTTTACGAGGGAGGCCGGTAATGAGCAGTTCTTC